Each of the 11 T cell receptor beta chains below was sequenced from the same sample in a study of blood T cell repertoires in COVID-19 (dated by TCRdb to 2020 to 2022). The library relied on the immunoSEQ multiplex PCR assay. TCRdb obtained this table from immuneACCESS and retained in-frame rearrangements with V and J assigned. These tables miss some clones; where compared with another copy, unresolved V genes account for less than half of the shortfall, and the remainder is unexplained. In all, the sample holds about 230,000 clones, and approximately 83% of those were seen once. The ten largest clonotypes hold under 30% of the sample. The sequencing input was peripheral blood. These receptors originate from a man aged 40-49 years with acute or convalescent COVID-19.

The J gene is TRBJ1-4, the V gene TRBV15; a possible D gene is TRBD1 (6 bases). CDR1 is LNHNV and CDR2 is YYDKDF in the germline V gene (reference sequence). V lost 1 base and J lost 11, with 14 bases in between. CDR3 length: 14 residues. CDR3 loop: CATSRGRTDSKLFF. CDR3 nucleotide sequence: TGTGCCACCAGCAGAGGACGGACAGATTCTAAACTGTTTTTT.

The chain has TRBV19 and TRBJ1-2; 8 bases match TRBD1. The CDR3 has 15 residues. Per germline, CDR1 LNHDA and CDR2 SQIVND (reference sequence). V shed 4 bases and J 4 bases; nucleotides not matched to a gene: 8. CDR3 loop: CASSTTRTGFYGYTF. DNA for the CDR3: TGTGCCAGTAGTACCACACGGACAGGGTTCTATGGCTACACCTTC.

CDR3 nucleotides: TGTGCCAGCAGCCTCCTCGTATCTAGCGGGGACCAAGAGACCCAGTACTTC. This encodes CASSLLVSSGDQETQYF. The V call is TRBV4-2, the J call TRBJ2-5; 9 bases fit TRBD2. The CDR3 is made up of 17 amino acids. J gave up 0 bases and V 4 bases, and 9 bases lay outside the gene matches. Germline assignment: CDR1 LGHNA and CDR2 YNFKEQ.

This chain links TRBV30 with TRBJ1-1, with a possible D match to TRBD1 (5 bases). V lost 2 bases to trimming and J lost 1 base, with 11 bases between them. CDR1 and CDR2 (germline): GTSNPN, SVGIG (reference sequence). CDR3 length: 14 amino acids. The CDR3 here is CAWSRDSRNTEAFF. As DNA, the CDR3 is TGTGCCTGGAGTCGGGACTCTAGGAACACTGAAGCTTTCTTT.

The J gene is TRBJ1-2, the V gene TRBV6-2 or TRBV6-3; D is unresolved. V was cut by 6 bases and J by 5 bases, with 16 bases left in between. The CDR3 has 14 residues. The germline V gene has CDR1 MNHEY and CDR2 SVGEGT. This CDR3 is CASSRESGRYGYTF. CDR3 DNA: TGTGCCAGCAGCCGAGAGAGTGGGAGATATGGCTACACCTTC.

The sample holds one count of this clone. This rearrangement joins TRBV5-4 to TRBJ2-3; D ambiguous. In germline, CDR1 is SGHNT, CDR2 YYREEE (reference sequence). Trimming stripped 3 bases from V and 1 base from J, with 6 bases between. The CDR3 is made up of 13 amino acids. CDR3 in DNA: TGTGCCAGCAGCTCTTCTGGCACAGATACGCAGTATTTT. Protein sequence: CASSSSGTDTQYF.

This clone was seen only once. The chain is built from TRBV5-1 and TRBJ2-3, with D perhaps TRBD2 (5 bases). The germline V gene has CDR1 SGHRS and CDR2 YFSETQ. Trimming removed 4 bases from V and 2 bases from J, with 11 bases in between. The CDR3 contains 14 residues. The CDR3 nucleotides are TGCGCCAGCAGCCCGGGATCCTACACAGATACGCAGTATTTT. Residues: CASSPGSYTDTQYF. The whole variable domain, remainder taken from reference TRBV5-1 and TRBJ2-3, is KAGVTQTPRYLIKTRGQQVTLSCSPISGHRSVSWYQQTPGQGLQFLFEYFSETQRNKGNFPGRFSGRQFSNSRSEMNVSTLELGDSALYLCASSPGSYTDTQYFGPGTRLTVL.

The chain joins TRBV11-3 to TRBJ1-1; no clear D. V was clipped by 4 bases and J by 1 base, with 7 bases between them. This CDR3 spans 13 amino acids. The germline V gene has CDR1 SGHNT and CDR2 YENEEA. The CDR3 spells CASSYAENTEAFF. The CDR3 DNA is TGTGCCAGCAGCTATGCAGAGAACACTGAAGCTTTCTTT.

The sample holds one count of this clone. V is TRBV7-9 and J is TRBJ2-2; D uncertain. Germline-derived CDR1 and CDR2 are SEHNR and FQNEAQ (reference sequence). CDR3 length: 13 amino acids. V was pared by 6 bases and J by 0 bases, with 5 bases between. CDR3 residues: CASRRANTGELFF. The CDR3 DNA is TGTGCCAGCAGGCGCGCGAACACCGGGGAGCTGTTTTTT.

This chain links TRBV19 with TRBJ1-5, with no clear D. The CDR3 extends over 13 amino acids. V was pared by 10 bases and J by 4 bases, with 14 bases between. CDR1 LNHDA and CDR2 SQIVND come from the germline V gene (reference sequence). CDR3 nucleotide sequence: TGTGCCACTCAACCGGAGAGGAATCAGCCCCAGCATTTT. It yields the protein CATQPERNQPQHF.

The chain employs TRBV6-9 and TRBJ2-1; 7 bases align to TRBD1. CDR3 length equals 15 residues. V was pared by 1 base and J by 3 bases, with 3 bases of the junction left unmatched. CDR1 is MNHGY, CDR2 SVAAGI, per germline. CDR3 protein: CASSYLGQFYNEQFF. CDR3 nucleotide sequence: TGTGCCAGCAGTTATTTGGGACAGTTCTACAATGAGCAGTTCTTC.